This T cell receptor beta chain comes out of a study of cytomegalovirus exposure and HLA in healthy donors. Germline CDR1 and CDR2: MDHEN and SYDVKM. This CDR3 comprises 13 residues. Germline trimming cut 6 bases from V and 5 bases from J; bases unmatched to any gene: 7. TCRdb's table, derived via immunoSEQ multiplex PCR, lists solely in-frame clones and lacks some. Among roughly 270,000 clones listed, approximately 90% were seen once. The rearrangement joins TRBV28 to TRBJ2-7, with TRBD2 matching 7 bases. This clonotype originated in a woman under 30 in good health and CMV-seronegative. Specimen: PBMCs. The CDR3 loop is CASRGSGTDEQYF. CDR3 in DNA: TGTGCCAGCAGGGGGAGCGGGACCGACGAGCAGTACTTC.